The 3 T cell receptor beta chains given below trace back to one sample, sequenced in a study of graft-versus-host responses after intestinal transplantation. Data came from immunoSEQ multiplex PCR; TCRdb stores just in-frame clones and leaves some out. The sample carries over 10,000 clones, 65% to 85% recorded once. Specimen: PBMCs, collected 306 days after intestinal transplant. These receptors came from a human patient who received an intestinal transplant, so some T cells may come from the graft donor.

The CDR3 DNA reads TGTGCCTGGGGACTAGCGGGCTCTGGGGCCAACGTCCTGACTTTC. Translated: CAWGLAGSGANVLTF. This chain connects TRBV30 to TRBJ2-6, with TRBD2 matching over 11 bases. V shed 5 bases and J 0 bases; nucleotides not matched to a gene: 0. Per the germline V gene, CDR1 is GTSNPN and CDR2 is SVGIG (reference sequence). The CDR3 is 15 amino acids.

The V call is TRBV4-1, the J call TRBJ2-1, with 10 positions matching TRBD2. Germline loops: CDR1 MGHRA, CDR2 YSYEKL. The CDR3 loop spans 15 amino acids. V trimming: 2 bases; J trimming: 5 bases; junction bases outside the gene matches: 3. The CDR3 region is CASSQTSGVDNEQFF. The CDR3, as DNA: TGCGCCAGCAGCCAAACTAGCGGGGTCGACAATGAGCAGTTCTTC.

The CDR3 loop reads CASAPNMNTEAFF. The DNA for the CDR3 is TGCGCCAGCGCCCCAAATATGAACACTGAAGCTTTCTTT. The chain employs TRBV5-1 and TRBJ1-1; D unclear. CDR1 SGHRS and CDR2 YFSETQ come from the germline V gene. V was clipped by 7 bases and J by 0 bases, with 10 bases between them. This CDR3 has 13 amino acids. The variable domain in full, completed from reference TRBV5-1 and TRBJ1-1, reads KAGVTQTPRYLIKTRGQQVTLSCSPISGHRSVSWYQQTPGQGLQFLFEYFSETQRNKGNFPGRFSGRQFSNSRSEMNVSTLELGDSALYLCASAPNMNTEAFFGQGTRLTVV.